Reported below is one TCR beta chain. This record comes from a study of blood T cell repertoires in COVID-19. Across the whole study: Sources were T cells, B-cell-depleted T cells, or PBMCs; the material itself was cDNA or gDNA.

Some clones are missing from TCRdb's copy, which holds only in-frame ones; the method was immunoSEQ multiplex PCR. The sample has around 220,000 clones; roughly nine tenths are singletons. This clonotype was sampled from a woman in her 50s with acute or convalescent COVID-19. The sample taken for sequencing was peripheral blood.

CDR3 DNA: TGTGCCAGCAGAGGGACAGGGGGTTTTGGCTACACCTTC. It yields the protein CASRGTGGFGYTF. V and J are TRBV6-5 and TRBJ1-2; 11 positions match TRBD1. Germline CDR1 reads MNHEY; CDR2 reads SVGAGI. V gave up 6 bases and J gave up 7 bases; unmatched junction bases: 4. The CDR3 spans 13 residues.